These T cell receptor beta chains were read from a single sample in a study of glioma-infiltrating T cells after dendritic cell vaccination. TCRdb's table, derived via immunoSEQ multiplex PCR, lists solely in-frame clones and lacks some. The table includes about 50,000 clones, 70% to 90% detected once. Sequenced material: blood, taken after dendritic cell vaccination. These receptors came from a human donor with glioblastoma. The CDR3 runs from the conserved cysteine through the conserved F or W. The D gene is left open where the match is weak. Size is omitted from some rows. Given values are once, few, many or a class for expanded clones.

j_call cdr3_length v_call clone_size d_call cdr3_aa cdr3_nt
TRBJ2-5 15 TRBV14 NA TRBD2 CASSRRTSGRETQYF TGTGCCAGCAGCCGCAGGACTAGCGGGAGGGAGACCCAGTACTTC
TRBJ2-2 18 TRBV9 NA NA CASSVGGNTSPVYGELFF TGTGCCAGCAGCGTCGGCGGGAACACCTCGCCCGTTTACGGGGAGCTGTTTTTT
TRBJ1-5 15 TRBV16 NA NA CASSQTRAGNQPQHF TGTGCCAGCAGCCAAACGAGGGCGGGCAATCAGCCCCAGCATTTT
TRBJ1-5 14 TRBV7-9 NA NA CASSLVGGNQPQHF TGTGCCAGCAGCTTAGTTGGAGGCAATCAGCCCCAGCATTTT
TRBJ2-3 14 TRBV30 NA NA CAWMTRGASDTQYF TGTGCCTGGATGACCCGTGGGGCATCAGATACGCAGTATTTT
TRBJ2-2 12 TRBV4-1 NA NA CASSQLPGELFF TGCGCCAGCAGCCAACTTCCCGGGGAGCTGTTTTTT
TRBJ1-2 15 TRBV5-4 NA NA CASSFETPSPAGYTF TGTGCCAGCAGCTTTGAGACTCCCTCCCCAGCTGGCTACACCTTC
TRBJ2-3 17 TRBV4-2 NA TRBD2 CASSQAPGELAGNTQYF TGTGCCAGCAGCCAAGCCCCTGGTGAATTAGCGGGGAATACGCAGTATTTT
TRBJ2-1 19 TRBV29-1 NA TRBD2 CSVEDLLAGQIDSYNEQFF TGCAGCGTTGAAGACCTGCTAGCGGGACAGATTGACTCCTACAATGAGCAGTTCTTC
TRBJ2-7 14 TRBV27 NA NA CASSPMDSLREQYF TGTGCCAGCAGTCCCATGGACAGTCTACGCGAGCAGTACTTC
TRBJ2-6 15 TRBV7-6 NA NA CASSFRADGANVLTF TGTGCCAGCAGCTTCAGGGCCGATGGGGCCAACGTCCTGACTTTC
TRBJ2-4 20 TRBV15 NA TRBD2 CATSSGSWAPGTSGMNIQYF TGTGCCACCAGCAGTGGTTCTTGGGCCCCCGGGACTAGCGGGATGAACATTCAGTACTTC
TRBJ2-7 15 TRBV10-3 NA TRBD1 CAITGTGQPPAIMYF TGTGCCATCACCGGAACGGGACAGCCTCCAGCCATAATGTACTTC
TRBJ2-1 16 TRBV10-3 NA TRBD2 CASHPLQAGGNNEQFF TGTGCCAGCCACCCCTTACAGGCGGGAGGAAACAATGAGCAGTTCTTC
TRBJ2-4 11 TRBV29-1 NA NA CSVAAKNIQYF TGCAGCGTTGCGGCCAAAAACATTCAGTACTTC
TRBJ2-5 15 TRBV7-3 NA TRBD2 CASSKTSGSQETQYF TGTGCCAGCAGTAAGACTAGCGGATCACAAGAGACCCAGTACTTC
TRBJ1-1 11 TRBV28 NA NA CASIGPGGAFF TGTGCCAGCATCGGTCCCGGAGGAGCTTTCTTT
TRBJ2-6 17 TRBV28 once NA CASSLRGSASGANVLTF TGTGCCAGCAGTTTACGAGGATCCGCCTCTGGGGCCAACGTCCTGACTTTC
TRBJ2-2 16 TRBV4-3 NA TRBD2 CASSQASGANTGELFF TGCGCCAGCAGCCAAGCTAGCGGGGCGAACACCGGGGAGCTGTTTTTT
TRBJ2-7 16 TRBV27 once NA CASSLLRGKQAYEQYF TGTGCCAGCAGCCTCCTGCGGGGAAAACAAGCTTACGAGCAGTACTTC
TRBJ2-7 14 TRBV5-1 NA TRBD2 CASSLLAGVDEQYF TGCGCCAGCAGCCTACTAGCGGGAGTCGACGAGCAGTACTTC
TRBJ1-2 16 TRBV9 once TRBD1 CASWGGQGVMDYGYTF TGTGCCAGCTGGGGGGGACAGGGTGTGATGGACTATGGCTACACCTTC
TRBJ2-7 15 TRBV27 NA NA CASSLRGPNPYEQYF TGTGCCAGCAGTTTACGGGGTCCTAACCCCTACGAGCAGTACTTC
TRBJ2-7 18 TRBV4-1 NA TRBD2 CASSVTAGLAGGYYEQYF TGCGCCAGCAGCGTCACAGCAGGACTAGCGGGAGGGTACTACGAGCAGTACTTC
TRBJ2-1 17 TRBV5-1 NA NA CASSGPMREYSYNEQFF TGCGCCAGCAGCGGACCCATGCGGGAATACTCCTACAATGAGCAGTTCTTC
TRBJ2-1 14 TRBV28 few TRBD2 CASSLGTIYNEQFF TGTGCCAGCAGTTTAGGGACTATCTACAATGAGCAGTTCTTC
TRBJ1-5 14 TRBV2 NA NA CASSTDGGWQPQHF TGTGCCAGCAGCACCGATGGAGGGTGGCAGCCCCAGCATTTT
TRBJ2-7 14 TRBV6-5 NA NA CASSYGGRSYEQYF TGTGCCAGCAGTTACGGTGGCCGTTCCTACGAGCAGTACTTC
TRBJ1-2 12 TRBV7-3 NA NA CASSYLREPLTF TGTGCCAGCAGCTACCTTAGGGAGCCGCTAACCTTC
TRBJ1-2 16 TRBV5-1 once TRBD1 CASSLLGTGGAEGYTF TGCGCCAGCAGCCTTCTCGGGACAGGGGGCGCGGAGGGCTACACCTTC
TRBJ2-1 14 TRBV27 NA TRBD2 CASSSSASGRIPFF TGTGCCAGCAGTTCCTCTGCTAGCGGGAGGATCCCGTTCTTC
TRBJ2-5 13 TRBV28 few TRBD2 CASSYGGRETQYF TGTGCCAGCAGTTACGGCGGGAGGGAGACCCAGTACTTC
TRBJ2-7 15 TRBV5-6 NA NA CASSFVRGIAYEQYF TGTGCCAGCAGCTTCGTTCGGGGGATTGCCTACGAGCAGTACTTC
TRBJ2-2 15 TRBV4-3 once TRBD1 CASSEGALNTGELFF TGCGCCAGCAGCGAGGGGGCCCTGAACACCGGGGAGCTGTTTTTT
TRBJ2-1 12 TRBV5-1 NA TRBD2 CASKAGGHEQFF TGCGCCAGCAAAGCGGGAGGGCATGAGCAGTTCTTC
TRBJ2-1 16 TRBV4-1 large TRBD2 CASSQAPHTSSGEQFF TGCGCCAGCAGCCAAGCTCCCCACACCTCTAGCGGTGAGCAGTTCTTC
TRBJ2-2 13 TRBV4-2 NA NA CASSQRSPGELFF TGTGCCAGCAGCCAGCGAAGCCCCGGGGAGCTGTTTTTT
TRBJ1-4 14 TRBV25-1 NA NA CASSSQGWGEKLFF TGTGCCAGCAGTTCACAGGGTTGGGGTGAAAAACTGTTTTTT
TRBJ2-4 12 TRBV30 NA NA CAWSPGLNIQYF TGTGCCTGGAGTCCGGGACTAAACATTCAGTACTTC
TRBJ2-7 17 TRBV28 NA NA CASSPPRRTQSNYEQYF TGTGCCAGCAGTCCCCCCCGGAGGACCCAATCGAACTACGAGCAGTACTTC
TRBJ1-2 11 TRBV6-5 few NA CASSPGAGYTF TGTGCCAGCAGTCCAGGGGCCGGCTACACCTTC
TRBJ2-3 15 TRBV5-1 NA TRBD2 CASSFGSGSADTQYF TGCGCCAGCAGCTTCGGTAGCGGGAGCGCAGATACGCAGTATTTT
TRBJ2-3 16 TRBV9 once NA CASSVDPRVSTDTQYF TGTGCCAGCAGCGTAGACCCTAGAGTGTCCACAGATACGCAGTATTTT
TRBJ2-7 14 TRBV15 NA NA CATSRDHELSKQYF TGTGCCACCAGCAGAGATCATGAGCTATCTAAGCAATACTTC
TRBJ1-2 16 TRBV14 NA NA CASSQVAGRGNYGYTF TGTGCCAGCAGCCAAGTCGCCGGCAGGGGAAACTATGGCTACACCTTC
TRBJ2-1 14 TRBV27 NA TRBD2 CASTPGLAINEQFF TGTGCCAGCACTCCGGGACTAGCGATCAATGAGCAGTTCTTC